This TCR beta chain was retrieved from a study of blood T cell repertoires in COVID-19. The wider study: Samples taken during acute and convalescent COVID-19 were collected in the United States, Italy and Spain. The cDNA or gDNA used as material had been derived from T cells, B-cell-depleted T cells, or PBMCs.

Authors' data handling: Estimated nucleated cell counts came from reference gene primer amplification. The protocol was immunoSEQ multiplex PCR, while the TCRdb copy is restricted to in-frame clones and leaves out a portion. V and J calls and clone size are given by that table; D and trimming were obtained from the DNA. The data hold hundreds of thousands of clones, with roughly 87% observed a single time. CDR3 length equals 12 residues. V lost 0 bases and J 8 bases, leaving 7 bases between the germline ends. Germline CDR1 is PRHDT and CDR2 is FYEKMQ (reference sequence). The receptor was derived from a woman aged 18-29 years who had recovered from COVID-19. The chain combines TRBV13 with TRBJ1-2; D might be TRBD1 (6 bases). Sequences were obtained from peripheral blood. CDR3 in DNA: TGTGCCAGCAGCTTAGGCAGGGGAGGCTACACCTTC. As protein: CASSLGRGGYTF.